This T cell receptor (beta chain) was captured in a study of T-cell reconstitution after alpha-beta-depleted transplantation in children. After removal of 4 bases from V and 5 bases from J, the junction contained 10 bases not matched to a gene. This CDR3 contains 15 residues. Looked up from germline, CDR1 is DFQATT and CDR2 is SNEGSKA (reference sequence). Library preparation (for TCRbeta) was performed with unique molecular identifiers. TCRdb re-derived calls from the PCR reads in MiXCR, one entry per CDR3 protein. The sample has approximately 1,000,000 distinct CDR3 sequences; around 30% are singletons.

The genes are TRBV20-1 and TRBJ2-2, with 7 bases aligning to TRBD2. The origin of this receptor is a boy less than two years old who had a stem cell transplant for SCID, so the T cells may come from the graft donor. Material: PBMCs, mostly from graft donor cells, obtained 360 days after TCRalphabeta/CD19-depleted stem cell transplant. The CDR3 loop reads CSATLGRVRTGELFF. CDR3 nucleotides: TGCAGTGCTACCCTGGGGAGGGTTCGAACCGGGGAGCTGTTTTTT.